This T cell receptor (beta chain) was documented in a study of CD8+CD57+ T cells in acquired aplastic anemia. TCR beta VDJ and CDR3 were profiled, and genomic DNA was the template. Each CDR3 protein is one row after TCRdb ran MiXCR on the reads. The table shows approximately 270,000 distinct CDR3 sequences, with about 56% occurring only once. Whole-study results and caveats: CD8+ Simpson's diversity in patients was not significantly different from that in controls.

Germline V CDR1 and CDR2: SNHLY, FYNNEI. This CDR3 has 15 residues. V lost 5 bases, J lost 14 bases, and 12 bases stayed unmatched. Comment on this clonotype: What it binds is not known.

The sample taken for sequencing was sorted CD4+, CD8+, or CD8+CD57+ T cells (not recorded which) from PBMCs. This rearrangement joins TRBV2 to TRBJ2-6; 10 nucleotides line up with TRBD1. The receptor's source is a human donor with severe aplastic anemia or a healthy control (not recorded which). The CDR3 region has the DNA TGTGCCAGCAGTACGGGGACAGGGGCCCTTCGCATCCTGACTTTC. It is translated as CASSTGTGALRILTF.